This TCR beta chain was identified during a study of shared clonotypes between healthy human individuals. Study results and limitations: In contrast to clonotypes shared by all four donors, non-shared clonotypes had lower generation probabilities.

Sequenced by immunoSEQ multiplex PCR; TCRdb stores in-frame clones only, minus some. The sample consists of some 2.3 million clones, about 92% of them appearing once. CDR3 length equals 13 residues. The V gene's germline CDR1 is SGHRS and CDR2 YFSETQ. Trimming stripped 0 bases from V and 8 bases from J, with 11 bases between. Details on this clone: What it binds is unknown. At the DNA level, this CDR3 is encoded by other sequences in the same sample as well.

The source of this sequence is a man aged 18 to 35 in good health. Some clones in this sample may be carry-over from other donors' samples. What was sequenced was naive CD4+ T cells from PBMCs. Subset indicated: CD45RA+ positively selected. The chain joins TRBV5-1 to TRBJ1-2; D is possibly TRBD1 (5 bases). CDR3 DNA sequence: TGCGCCAGCAGCTTGGCCCAGGGTGAAGGCTACACCTTC. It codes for CASSLAQGEGYTF. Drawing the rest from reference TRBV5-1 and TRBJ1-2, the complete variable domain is KAGVTQTPRYLIKTRGQQVTLSCSPISGHRSVSWYQQTPGQGLQFLFEYFSETQRNKGNFPGRFSGRQFSNSRSEMNVSTLELGDSALYLCASSLAQGEGYTFGSGTRLTVV.